The 22 T cell receptor beta chains listed next were all sequenced from one sample in a study of cytomegalovirus exposure and HLA in healthy donors. The primer mix had 60 Vbeta and 13 Jbeta primers. The table came from immunoSEQ multiplex PCR; TCRdb's copy has only in-frame clones and leaves some out. Of 150,000 to 200,000 clones listed, approximately 70% are singletons. Sequenced material: PBMCs. The receptors stem from a woman in her 30s in good health and CMV-seronegative.

This clone was recorded a few times. The chain is built from TRBV29-1 and TRBJ2-2; D is perhaps TRBD2 (6 bases). Germline CDR1 reads SQVTM; CDR2 reads ANQGSEA. The CDR3 length is 14 residues. V lost 4 bases and J 4 bases, leaving 13 bases between the germline ends. The CDR3 DNA reads TGCAGCGTTGTTGGGGGACTGGGCACCGGGGAGCTGTTTTTT. Translating gives CSVVGGLGTGELFF.

This clone occurred a few times. The gene calls are TRBV7-9 and TRBJ2-7; 9 nucleotides agree with TRBD1. Germline values: CDR1 SEHNR, CDR2 FQNEAQ (reference sequence). Germline trimming cut 5 bases from V and 3 bases from J; bases unmatched to any gene: 5. The CDR3 sequence is 14 residues long. CDR3 DNA: TGTGCCAGCAGCCCGCGGACAGGGGACTACGAGCAGTACTTC. Its protein is CASSPRTGDYEQYF.

The rearrangement links TRBV4-2 to TRBJ2-2, with 8 bases that match TRBD2. The germline gives CDR1 LGHNA, CDR2 YNFKEQ. The CDR3 runs 16 residues. Trimming at V came to 7 bases and at J to 3 bases, leaving 10 bases not matched to a gene. CDR3 sequence (DNA): TGTGCCAGCAACCCGGGGGGGCCTAGCGACACCGGGGAGCTGTTTTTT. It translates to CASNPGGPSDTGELFF.

The chain carries TRBV4-2 and TRBJ1-5; no clear D. Trimming stripped 1 base from V and 5 bases from J, with 9 bases between. This CDR3 contains 14 residues. Per germline, CDR1 LGHNA and CDR2 YNFKEQ. The CDR3 protein is CASSQVAGDQPQHF. CDR3 DNA sequence: TGTGCCAGCAGCCAAGTTGCCGGTGATCAGCCCCAGCATTTT.

This clone has just a few counts. This chain uses TRBV11-2 with TRBJ2-5; 7 nucleotides match TRBD1. The germline CDR1 and CDR2 sequences are SGHAT and FQNNGV. The CDR3 contains 14 residues. The ends lost 1 base at V and 4 bases at J; junction bases unmatched: 3. CDR3 sequence reads: CASSLGQGLETQYF. The CDR3 DNA follows: TGTGCCAGCAGCTTAGGACAGGGCCTAGAGACCCAGTACTTC.

The CDR3 sequence is CASSRGGRRGYTF. The CDR3 DNA sequence: TGTGCCAGCAGCCGGGGGGGGCGGCGGGGCTACACCTTC. The rearrangement uses TRBV6-1 and TRBJ1-2; a possible D gene is TRBD1 (6 bases). Trimming removed 6 bases from V and 8 bases from J, with 16 bases in between. The CDR3 sequence is 13 residues long. CDR1 is MNHNS, CDR2 SASEGT, per germline.

The CDR3 is CASSYSGQGTNYGYTF. The CDR3, as DNA: TGTGCCAGCAGTTACTCCGGACAGGGGACCAACTATGGCTACACCTTC. The chain couples TRBV6-6 to TRBJ1-2; 9 nucleotides align to TRBD1. The germline V gene has CDR1 MNHNY and CDR2 SVGAGI (reference sequence). With 0 bases clipped from V and 2 bases from J, the junction kept 4 bases outside the gene matches. The CDR3 extends over 16 amino acids.

This clone was seen a few times. DNA for the CDR3: TGTGCCAGCAGCTCGCATGGCGCGGTCCCCTACAATGAGCAGTTCTTC. As protein: CASSSHGAVPYNEQFF. V gene TRBV9 combines with J gene TRBJ2-1; no definite D call. Per germline, CDR1 SGDLS and CDR2 YYNGEE. The CDR3 consists of 16 residues. Trimming stripped 4 bases from V and 2 bases from J, with 16 bases between.

V is TRBV5-1 and J is TRBJ1-5; D remains unclear. Germline V gene data show CDR1 as SGHRS and CDR2 as YFSETQ. The CDR3 has 14 residues. V lost 0 bases, J lost 10 bases, and 14 bases lay in between. DNA for the CDR3: TGCGCCAGCAGCTTGGAGAGTCGTGCGGATCCCCAGCATTTT. This translates into CASSLESRADPQHF.

This chain's CDR3 is CASKSLAGGPHEQYF. The CDR3 DNA reads TGTGCCAGCAAATCCTTAGCGGGAGGGCCTCACGAGCAGTACTTC. V gene TRBV2 combines with J gene TRBJ2-7; 11 positions match TRBD2. V lost 7 bases to trimming and J lost 5 bases; unmatched junction nucleotides: 10. Per the germline V gene, CDR1 is SNHLY and CDR2 is FYNNEI. This CDR3 region has 15 residues. Filled out from reference TRBV2 and TRBJ2-7, the complete variable domain reads EPEVTQTPSHQVTQMGQEVILRCVPISNHLYFYWYRQILGQKVEFLVSFYNNEISEKSEIFDDQFSVERPDGSNFTLKIRSTKLEDSAMYFCASKSLAGGPHEQYFGPGTRLTVT.

This clone was seen a single time. CDR3: CASSVGQGATNEKLFF. DNA for the CDR3: TGTGCCAGCAGCGTAGGACAGGGCGCAACTAATGAAAAACTGTTTTTT. The gene calls are TRBV9 and TRBJ1-4; 7 nucleotides match TRBD1. This CDR3 is 16 amino acids long. Germline CDR1 and CDR2: SGDLS and YYNGEE. V was clipped by 0 bases and J by 0 bases; unmatched bases: 2.

The rearrangement uses TRBV9 and TRBJ2-3; D might be TRBD1 (6 bases). The CDR3 is 15 amino acids. V was shortened by 0 bases and J by 3 bases, with 11 bases between the two germline ends. Germline V gene data show CDR1 as SGDLS and CDR2 as YYNGEE. This chain's CDR3 is CASSVDRVVTDTQYF. The CDR3, as DNA: TGTGCCAGCAGCGTAGACAGGGTGGTGACAGATACGCAGTATTTT.

J is TRBJ2-6 and V is TRBV9; the match to TRBD2 covers 8 bases. CDR3 size: 16 residues. Unmatched junction bases numbered 4, after V lost 3 bases and J lost 2 bases. Germline values: CDR1 SGDLS, CDR2 YYNGEE. Written as DNA, the CDR3 is TGTGCCAGCAGCGCCGGGGGGGTTGCTGGGGCCAACGTCCTGACTTTC. It specifies CASSAGGVAGANVLTF.

The rearrangement uses TRBV9 and TRBJ2-1; the D is unclear. The CDR3 extends over 17 amino acids. Germline V gives CDR1 SGDLS, CDR2 YYNGEE. Deletions cut 0 bases from V and 0 bases from J, with 13 bases between. The CDR3 DNA is TGTGCCAGCAGCGTAGGAGCCCAGGAAAGCTCCTACAATGAGCAGTTCTTC. Protein product: CASSVGAQESSYNEQFF.

This chain joins TRBV11-3 and TRBJ2-2; possibly TRBD1 for D (5 bases). CDR1 SGHNT and CDR2 YENEEA come from the germline V gene. Between the trimmed V and J ends, which lost 5 bases and 4 bases, there was a span of 14 bases. This CDR3 comprises 15 residues. The CDR3, as DNA: TGTGCCAGCAGCCCGGCCGTGGGGCCCACCGGGGAGCTGTTTTTT. Its translation: CASSPAVGPTGELFF.

The rearrangement joins TRBV11-2 to TRBJ1-2; no clear D gene. The CDR3 spans 13 residues. From germline, CDR1 is SGHAT and CDR2 FQNNGV. Trimming left V 5 bases short and J 9 bases short, with 16 bases between. CDR3 bases: TGTGCCAGCAGCGGGAGGTCTCGAATGAGCTACACCTTC. Protein sequence: CASSGRSRMSYTF.

This clone was seen a single time. This chain links TRBV27 with TRBJ2-1; D might be TRBD2 (6 bases). The V gene lost 7 bases and the J gene lost 7 bases, with 11 bases spanning the gap. The CDR3 extends over 12 amino acids. CDR1 is MNHEY and CDR2 is SMNVEV in the germline V gene (reference sequence). The CDR3 region is CASTGTPNEQFF. For the CDR3, the DNA is TGTGCCAGCACCGGGACTCCAAATGAGCAGTTCTTC.

The chain employs TRBV2 and TRBJ2-7; TRBD2 is a possible D gene (5 bases). Germline V lookup: CDR1 SNHLY, CDR2 FYNNEI. V was pared by 6 bases and J by 3 bases, with 9 bases between. This CDR3 region has 12 residues. CDR3 sequence reads: CASRDYSYEQYF. DNA of the CDR3: TGTGCCAGCAGAGACTACAGCTACGAGCAGTACTTC. The complete variable domain, with remaining parts taken from reference TRBV2 and TRBJ2-7, reads EPEVTQTPSHQVTQMGQEVILRCVPISNHLYFYWYRQILGQKVEFLVSFYNNEISEKSEIFDDQFSVERPDGSNFTLKIRSTKLEDSAMYFCASRDYSYEQYFGPGTRLTVT.

The V call is TRBV14, the J call TRBJ1-3, with D possibly matching TRBD1 (5 bases). Germline V gives CDR1 SGHDN, CDR2 FVKESK. Trimming took off 0 bases at V and 4 bases at J, with 10 bases between the two ends. This CDR3 region has 15 residues. CDR3 sequence: CASSQDRTGGNTIYF. The CDR3 DNA reads as TGTGCCAGCAGCCAAGATCGTACAGGAGGAAACACCATATATTTT.

Details on this clone: The junction departs from the called germline gene at one end, perhaps through a read error. The rearrangement uses TRBV19 and TRBJ2-1; a weak D match, TRBD2 (6 bases). The CDR3 is 16 amino acids. CDR1 is LNHDA, CDR2 SQIVND, per germline (reference sequence). The CDR3 sequence is CASSLETSLFYNEQFF. DNA of the CDR3: TGTGCCAGTAGTTTAGAGACTAGTCTGTTCTACAATGAGCAGTTCTTC.

The chain carries TRBV27 and TRBJ1-6; a weak D match, TRBD1 (6 bases). From germline, CDR1 is MNHEY and CDR2 SMNVEV (reference sequence). V lost 5 bases and J 0 bases, leaving 11 bases between the germline ends. This CDR3 has 16 amino acids. CDR3 in DNA: TGTGCCAGCAGTGAGACAGGAGCCTCCTATAATTCACCCCTCCACTTT. This encodes CASSETGASYNSPLHF.

Notes on this clone: Different DNA sequences within this sample yield the same CDR3. The chain uses TRBV7-8 and TRBJ1-1; 8 nucleotides match TRBD1. V dropped 4 bases and J dropped 5; count of bases not matched to a gene: 6. Germline V gene sequence: CDR1 SGHVS, CDR2 FQNEAQ. The CDR3 totals 14 residues. DNA for the CDR3: TGTGCCAGCAGCTCGTGGACAGGGCGGACTGAAGCTTTCTTT. It codes for CASSSWTGRTEAFF.